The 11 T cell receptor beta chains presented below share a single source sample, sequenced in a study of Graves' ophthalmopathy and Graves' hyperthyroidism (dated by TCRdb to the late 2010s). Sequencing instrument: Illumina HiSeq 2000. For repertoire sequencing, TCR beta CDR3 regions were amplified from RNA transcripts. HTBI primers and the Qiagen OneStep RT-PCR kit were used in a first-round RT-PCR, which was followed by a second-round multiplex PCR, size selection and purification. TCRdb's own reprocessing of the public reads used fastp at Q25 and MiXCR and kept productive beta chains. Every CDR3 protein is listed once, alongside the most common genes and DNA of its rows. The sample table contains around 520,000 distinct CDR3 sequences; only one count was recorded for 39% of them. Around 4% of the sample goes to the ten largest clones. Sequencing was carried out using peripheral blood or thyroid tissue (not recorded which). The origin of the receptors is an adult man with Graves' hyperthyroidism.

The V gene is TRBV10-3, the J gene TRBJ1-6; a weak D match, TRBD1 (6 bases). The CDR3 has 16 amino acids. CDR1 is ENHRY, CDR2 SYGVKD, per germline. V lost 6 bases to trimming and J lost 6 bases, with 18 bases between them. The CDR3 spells CAIRAMRDTINSPLHF. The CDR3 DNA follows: TGTGCCATCAGGGCGATGAGGGACACGATTAATTCACCCCTCCACTTT.

CDR3 region: CATSDSGFWQPQYF. The DNA for the CDR3 is TGTGCCACCAGTGACTCAGGGTTTTGGCAGCCCCAGTACTTC. The genes are TRBV24-1 and TRBJ2-5; tentatively, D is TRBD1 (5 bases). Germline V gene data show CDR1 as KGHDR and CDR2 as SFDVKD. This CDR3 is built from 14 residues. V lost 4 bases to trimming and J lost 9 bases, with 17 bases between them.

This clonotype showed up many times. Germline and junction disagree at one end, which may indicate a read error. CDR3 coding DNA: TGTGCCAGCAGTCCCGTGTGGACAGGCTCCCACGAGCAGTACTTC. Its translation is CASSPVWTGSHEQYF. The chain employs TRBV6-1 and TRBJ2-7; 7 nucleotides align to TRBD1. Germline values: CDR1 MNHNS, CDR2 SASEGT. The CDR3 spans 15 residues.

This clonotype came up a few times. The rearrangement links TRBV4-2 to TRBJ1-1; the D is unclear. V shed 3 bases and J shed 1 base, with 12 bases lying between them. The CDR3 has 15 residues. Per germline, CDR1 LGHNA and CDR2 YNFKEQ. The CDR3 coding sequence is TGTGCCAGCAGCCAGCAAACAGCTCCGAACACTGAAGCTTTCTTT. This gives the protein CASSQQTAPNTEAFF.

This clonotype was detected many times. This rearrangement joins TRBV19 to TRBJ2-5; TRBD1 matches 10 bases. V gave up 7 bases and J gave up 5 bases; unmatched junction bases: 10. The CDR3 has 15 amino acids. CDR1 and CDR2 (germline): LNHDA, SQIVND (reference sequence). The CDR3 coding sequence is TGTGCCAGTAACCCTAACGACAGGGGGCTGGAGACCCAGTACTTC. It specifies CASNPNDRGLETQYF.

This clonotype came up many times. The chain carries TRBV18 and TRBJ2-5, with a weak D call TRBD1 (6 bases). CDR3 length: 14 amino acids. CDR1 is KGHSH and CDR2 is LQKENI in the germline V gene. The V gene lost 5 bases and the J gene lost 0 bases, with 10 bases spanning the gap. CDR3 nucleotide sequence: TGTGCCAGCTCAATCGACAGGTACCAAGAGACCCAGTACTTC. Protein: CASSIDRYQETQYF.

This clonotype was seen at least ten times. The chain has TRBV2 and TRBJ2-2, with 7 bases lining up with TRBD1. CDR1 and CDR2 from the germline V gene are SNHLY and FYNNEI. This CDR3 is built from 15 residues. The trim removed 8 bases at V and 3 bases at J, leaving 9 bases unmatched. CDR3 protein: CASGTDPRDTGELFF. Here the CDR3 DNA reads TGTGCCAGCGGGACAGACCCTAGGGACACCGGGGAGCTGTTTTTT. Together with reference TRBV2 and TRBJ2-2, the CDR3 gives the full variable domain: EPEVTQTPSHQVTQMGQEVILRCVPISNHLYFYWYRQILGQKVEFLVSFYNNEISEKSEIFDDQFSVERPDGSNFTLKIRSTKLEDSAMYFCASGTDPRDTGELFFGEGSRLTVL.

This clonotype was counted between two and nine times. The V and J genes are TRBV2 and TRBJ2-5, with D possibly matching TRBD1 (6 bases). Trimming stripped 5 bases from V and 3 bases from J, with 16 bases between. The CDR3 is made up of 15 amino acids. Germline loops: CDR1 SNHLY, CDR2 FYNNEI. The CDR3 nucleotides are TGTGCCAGCAGTCCAACCGGGACAAAAGAAGAGACCCAGTACTTC. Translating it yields CASSPTGTKEETQYF.

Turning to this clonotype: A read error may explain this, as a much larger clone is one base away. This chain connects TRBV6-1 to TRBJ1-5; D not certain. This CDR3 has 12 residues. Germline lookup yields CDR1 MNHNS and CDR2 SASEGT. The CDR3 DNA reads TGTGCCAGCAGTGAGTTTTATCAGCCCCGGCATTTT. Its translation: CASSEFYQPRHF.

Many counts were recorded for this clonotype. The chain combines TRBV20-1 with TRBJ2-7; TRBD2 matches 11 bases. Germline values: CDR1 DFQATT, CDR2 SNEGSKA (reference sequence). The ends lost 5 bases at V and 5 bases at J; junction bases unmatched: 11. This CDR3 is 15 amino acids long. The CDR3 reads CSAGLLAGGPHEQYF. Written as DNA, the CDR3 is TGCAGTGCTGGACTCTTAGCGGGAGGGCCCCACGAGCAGTACTTC.

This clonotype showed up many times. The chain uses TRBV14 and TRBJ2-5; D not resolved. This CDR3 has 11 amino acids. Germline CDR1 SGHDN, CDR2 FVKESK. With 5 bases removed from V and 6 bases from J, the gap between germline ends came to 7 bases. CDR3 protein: CASSEGKTQYF. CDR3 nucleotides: TGTGCCAGCAGCGAAGGAAAGACCCAGTACTTC.